This T cell receptor (beta chain) is drawn from a study of T-cell memory formation after mild COVID-19. Across the whole study: TCR clusters were largely donor specific.

V gave up 2 bases and J gave up 2 bases, with 12 bases separating them. Germline CDR1 SGHTA, CDR2 FQGNSA. This CDR3 comprises 15 residues. This clonotype has more than one count but fewer than ten. A 5'RACE reaction primed in the constant segment made cDNA libraries of TCR alpha and TCR beta, and these carried sample barcodes and UMIs. TCRdb analysed the 5' RACE reads with MiXCR anew, one entry per CDR3 protein. The sample consists of about 320,000 distinct CDR3 sequences, roughly an eighth of them appearing once. This clonotype was obtained from a man in his late teens or twenties who had mild COVID-19 (a few samples of this study predate the infection). Cell type and time point are not known. J is TRBJ2-5 and V is TRBV7-2; the D gene is possibly TRBD2 (6 bases). The sample taken for sequencing was PBMCs or a T cell subset sorted from them (not recorded which). CDR3 nucleotide sequence: TGTGCCAGCAGCTTATCGTTGGGGGGACAAGAGACCCAGTACTTC. It is translated as CASSLSLGGQETQYF.